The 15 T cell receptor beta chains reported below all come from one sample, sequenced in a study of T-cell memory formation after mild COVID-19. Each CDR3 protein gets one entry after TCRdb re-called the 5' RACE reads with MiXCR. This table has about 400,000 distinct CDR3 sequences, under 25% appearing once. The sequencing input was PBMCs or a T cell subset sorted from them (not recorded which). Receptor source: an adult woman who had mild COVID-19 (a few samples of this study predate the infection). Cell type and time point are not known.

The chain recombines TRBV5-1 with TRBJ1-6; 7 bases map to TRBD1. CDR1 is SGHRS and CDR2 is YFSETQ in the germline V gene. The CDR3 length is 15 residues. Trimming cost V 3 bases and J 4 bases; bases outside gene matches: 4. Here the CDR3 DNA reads TGCGCCAGCAGCTCGGGACAGAGATATAATTCACCCCTCCACTTT. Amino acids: CASSSGQRYNSPLHF.

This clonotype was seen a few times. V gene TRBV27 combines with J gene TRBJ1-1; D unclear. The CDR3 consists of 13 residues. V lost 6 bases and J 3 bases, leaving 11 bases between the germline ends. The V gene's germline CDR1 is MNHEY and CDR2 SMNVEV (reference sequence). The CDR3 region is CASRGISYTEAFF. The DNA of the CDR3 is TGTGCCAGCAGGGGAATTTCTTACACTGAAGCTTTCTTT.

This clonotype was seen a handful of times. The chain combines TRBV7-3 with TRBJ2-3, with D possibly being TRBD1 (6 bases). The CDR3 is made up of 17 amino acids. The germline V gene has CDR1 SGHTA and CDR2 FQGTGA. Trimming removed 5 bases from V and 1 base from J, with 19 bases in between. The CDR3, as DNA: TGTGCCAGCAGCGACTCGCGCAACAGGGTGGGCACAGATACGCAGTATTTT. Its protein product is CASSDSRNRVGTDTQYF.

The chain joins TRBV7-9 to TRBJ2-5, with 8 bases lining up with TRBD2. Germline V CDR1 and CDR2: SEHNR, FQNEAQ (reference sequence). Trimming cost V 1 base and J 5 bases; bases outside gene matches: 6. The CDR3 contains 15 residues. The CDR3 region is CASSLVSGAGETQYF. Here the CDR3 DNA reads TGTGCCAGCAGCTTAGTTAGCGGGGCCGGGGAGACCCAGTACTTC.

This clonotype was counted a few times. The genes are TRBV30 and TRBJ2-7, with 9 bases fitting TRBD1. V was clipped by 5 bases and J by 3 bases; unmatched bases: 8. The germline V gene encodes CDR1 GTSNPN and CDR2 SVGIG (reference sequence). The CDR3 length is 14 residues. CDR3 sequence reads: CAWSPGTGNYEQYF. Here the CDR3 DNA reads TGTGCCTGGTCCCCCGGGACAGGGAACTACGAGCAGTACTTC.

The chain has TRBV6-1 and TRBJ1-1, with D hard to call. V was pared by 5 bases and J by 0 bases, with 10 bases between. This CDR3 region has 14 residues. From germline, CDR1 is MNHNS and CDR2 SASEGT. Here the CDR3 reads CASSLIPMNTEAFF. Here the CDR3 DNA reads TGTGCCAGCAGTCTAATTCCTATGAACACTGAAGCTTTCTTT.

CDR3 amino acids: CASSPTRTDTQYF. The CDR3 nucleotides read TGTGCCAGCAGTCCGACTCGCACAGATACGCAGTATTTT. This sequence joins TRBV6-2 or TRBV6-3 and TRBJ2-3, with D unresolved. CDR3 length: 13 amino acids. The germline gives CDR1 MNHEY, CDR2 SVGEGT. V dropped 5 bases and J dropped 1 base, with 7 bases sitting between them.

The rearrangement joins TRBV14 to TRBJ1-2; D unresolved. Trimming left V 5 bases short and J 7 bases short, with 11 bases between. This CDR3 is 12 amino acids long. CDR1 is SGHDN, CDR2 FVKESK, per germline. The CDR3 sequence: CASSSQQRGYTF. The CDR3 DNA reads TGTGCCAGCAGCAGTCAACAACGTGGCTACACCTTC.

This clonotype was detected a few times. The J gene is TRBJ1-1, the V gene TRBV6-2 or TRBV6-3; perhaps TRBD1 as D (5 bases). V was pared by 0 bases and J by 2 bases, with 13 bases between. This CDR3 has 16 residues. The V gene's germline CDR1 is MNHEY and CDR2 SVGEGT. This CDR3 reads CASSYSKSRGNTEAFF. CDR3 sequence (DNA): TGTGCCAGCAGTTACTCGAAATCGAGGGGAAACACTGAAGCTTTCTTT.

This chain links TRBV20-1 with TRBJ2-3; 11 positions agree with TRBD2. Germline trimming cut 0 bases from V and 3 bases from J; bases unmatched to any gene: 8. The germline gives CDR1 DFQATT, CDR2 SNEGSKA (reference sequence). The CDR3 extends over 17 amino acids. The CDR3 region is CSARDVSGRELTDTQYF. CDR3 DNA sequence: TGCAGTGCTAGAGATGTTAGCGGGAGGGAGTTGACAGATACGCAGTATTTT.

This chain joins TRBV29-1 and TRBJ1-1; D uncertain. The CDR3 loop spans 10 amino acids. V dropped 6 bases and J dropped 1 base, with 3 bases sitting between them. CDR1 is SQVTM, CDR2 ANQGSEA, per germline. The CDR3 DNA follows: TGCAGCGTAAGGAACACTGAAGCTTTCTTT. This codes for CSVRNTEAFF.

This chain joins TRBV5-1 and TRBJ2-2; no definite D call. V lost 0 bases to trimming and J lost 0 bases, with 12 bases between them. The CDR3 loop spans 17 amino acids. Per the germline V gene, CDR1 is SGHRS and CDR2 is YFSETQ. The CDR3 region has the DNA TGCGCCAGCAGCTTGGGCTCTTCCGGCGCGAACACCGGGGAGCTGTTTTTT. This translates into CASSLGSSGANTGELFF.

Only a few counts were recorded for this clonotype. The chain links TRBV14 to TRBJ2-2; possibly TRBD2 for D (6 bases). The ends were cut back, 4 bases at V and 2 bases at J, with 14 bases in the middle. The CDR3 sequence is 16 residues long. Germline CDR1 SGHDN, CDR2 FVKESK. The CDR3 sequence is CASSLRGLLNTGELFF. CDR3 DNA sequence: TGTGCCAGCAGCCTCCGGGGACTCTTAAACACCGGGGAGCTGTTTTTT. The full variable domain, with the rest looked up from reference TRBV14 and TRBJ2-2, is EAGVTQFPSHSVIEKGQTVTLRCDPISGHDNLYWYRRVMGKEIKFLLHFVKESKQDESGMPNNRFLAERTGGTYSTLKVQPAELEDSGVYFCASSLRGLLNTGELFFGEGSRLTVL.

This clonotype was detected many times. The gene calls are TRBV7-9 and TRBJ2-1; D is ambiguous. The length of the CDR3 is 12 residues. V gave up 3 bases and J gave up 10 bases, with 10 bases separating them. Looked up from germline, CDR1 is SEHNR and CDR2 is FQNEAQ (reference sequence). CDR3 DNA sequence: TGTGCCAGCAGCTTCCCGATAACGGAGCAGTTCTTC. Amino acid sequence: CASSFPITEQFF. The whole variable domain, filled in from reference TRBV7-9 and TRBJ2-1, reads DTGVSQNPRHKITKRGQNVTFRCDPISEHNRLYWYRQTLGQGPEFLTYFQNEAQLEKSRLLSDRFSAERPKGSFSTLEIQRTEQGDSAMYLCASSFPITEQFFGPGTRLTVL.

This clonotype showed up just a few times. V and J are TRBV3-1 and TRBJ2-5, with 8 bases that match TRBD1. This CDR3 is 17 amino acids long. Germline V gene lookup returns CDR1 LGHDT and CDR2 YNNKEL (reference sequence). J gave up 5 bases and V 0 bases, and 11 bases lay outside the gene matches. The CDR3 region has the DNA TGTGCCAGCAGCCAAGAAGCAGGGGGCTTCGACGGGGAGACCCAGTACTTC. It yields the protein CASSQEAGGFDGETQYF.